A single sample is the source of the 8 T cell receptor beta chains below, sequenced in a study of blood T cell repertoires in COVID-19. Method: immunoSEQ multiplex PCR; TCRdb's copy keeps in-frame clones and lacks some. There are approximately 170,000 clones in the sample; 86% occur only once, and 4% lies in the top ten. The sample was peripheral blood. The receptors here all came from a woman in her 70s with acute or convalescent COVID-19.

The V call is TRBV5-4, the J call TRBJ2-5; 7 nucleotides align to TRBD1. With V trimmed by 4 bases and J by 2 bases, 8 bases remained unmatched. Per germline, CDR1 SGHNT and CDR2 YYREEE (reference sequence). The CDR3 sequence is 15 residues long. In nucleotides, the CDR3 is TGTGCCAGCAGCGAGGGGGCTTCGGGGCAAGAGACCCAGTACTTC. Its translation: CASSEGASGQETQYF.

This clone was counted a single time. The rearrangement joins TRBV2 to TRBJ1-5, with TRBD1 matching 7 bases. Trimming cost V 4 bases and J 4 bases; bases outside gene matches: 7. CDR3 length: 15 residues. Germline CDR1 reads SNHLY; CDR2 reads FYNNEI. The CDR3 DNA reads TGTGCCAGCAGTGCGCAGGGGGTCAGAAATCAGCCCCAGCATTTT. It specifies CASSAQGVRNQPQHF.

The chain recombines TRBV7-2 with TRBJ2-1, with 10 bases identical to TRBD1. The germline gives CDR1 SGHTA, CDR2 FQGNSA. The CDR3 is 14 amino acids. Trimming removed 4 bases from V and 9 bases from J; junction bases left unmatched: 6. The CDR3 protein is CASSSGQGGLEQFF. The CDR3 DNA sequence: TGTGCCAGCAGCTCCGGACAGGGGGGTCTTGAGCAGTTCTTC.

J is TRBJ2-2 and V is TRBV18, with TRBD2 matching over 10 bases. The V gene's germline CDR1 is KGHSH and CDR2 LQKENI. After removal of 1 base from V and 6 bases from J, the junction contained 5 bases not matched to a gene. The CDR3 has 16 amino acids. CDR3 in amino acids: CASSPRQLAGPGELFF. Here the CDR3 DNA reads TGTGCCAGCTCACCACGACAACTAGCGGGACCCGGGGAGCTGTTTTTT.

The chain has TRBV5-6 and TRBJ1-2; D is unclear. Germline values: CDR1 SGHDT, CDR2 YYEEEE. The V end lost 0 bases, the J end lost 0 bases, and 9 bases lay between the germline ends. The CDR3 is 15 amino acids. The CDR3 loop is CASSLGGEPNYGYTF. In DNA form, the CDR3 reads TGTGCCAGCAGCTTGGGGGGAGAACCTAACTATGGCTACACCTTC. The whole variable domain, filled in from reference TRBV5-6 and TRBJ1-2, reads DAGVTQSPTHLIKTRGQQVTLRCSPKSGHDTVSWYQQALGQGPQFIFQYYEEEERQRGNFPDRFSGHQFPNYSSELNVNALLLGDSALYLCASSLGGEPNYGYTFGSGTRLTVV.

The chain joins TRBV30 to TRBJ2-5; weak D call: TRBD1 (6 bases). The CDR3 has 13 amino acids. Germline V gene sequence: CDR1 GTSNPN, CDR2 SVGIG (reference sequence). Trimming removed 2 bases at V and 0 bases at J, with 7 bases between. CDR3 nucleotide sequence: TGTGCCTGGAGTACAGGGAACCAAGAGACCCAGTACTTC. It specifies CAWSTGNQETQYF.

The chain combines TRBV20-1 with TRBJ2-3; 7 bases are shared with TRBD1. Per the germline V gene, CDR1 is DFQATT and CDR2 is SNEGSKA (reference sequence). Trimming removed 4 bases from V and 1 base from J; junction bases left unmatched: 2. There are 13 residues in the CDR3. The CDR3 DNA is TGCAGTGCTATTGACAGGGGCACAGATACGCAGTATTTT. As protein: CSAIDRGTDTQYF.

The rearrangement links TRBV7-3 to TRBJ2-5, with D tentatively TRBD2 (5 bases). With 5 bases removed from V and 4 bases from J, the gap between germline ends came to 14 bases. Germline assignment: CDR1 SGHTA and CDR2 FQGTGA. CDR3 size: 14 residues. CDR3 DNA: TGTGCCAGCAGCGTACTAGGAGGAGGAGAGACCCAGTACTTC. Translating gives CASSVLGGGETQYF. The whole variable domain, remainder taken from reference TRBV7-3 and TRBJ2-5, is GAGVSQTPSNKVTEKGKYVELRCDPISGHTALYWYRQSLGQGPEFLIYFQGTGAADDSGLPNDRFFAVRPEGSVSTLKIQRTERGDSAVYLCASSVLGGGETQYFGPGTRLLVL.